Sequencing of this T cell receptor (beta chain) was carried out in a study of PD-1 blockade in mismatch repair-deficient tumors. V trimming: 4 bases; J trimming: 2 bases; junction bases outside the gene matches: 15. This CDR3 is built from 18 residues. Germline V gene data show CDR1 as MNHEY and CDR2 as SMNVEV (reference sequence). The protocol was immunoSEQ multiplex PCR, while the TCRdb copy is restricted to in-frame clones and leaves out a portion. The sample records about 19,000 clones, about 80% being singletons. The gene calls are TRBV27 and TRBJ2-3; TRBD2 aligns across 7 bases. This TCR derives from an adult with mismatch repair-deficient cancer. This material consisted of PBMCs, taken 52 weeks after starting pembrolizumab. As DNA, the CDR3 is TGTGCCAGCAGTTCCCTGGGAGGGTGGGGCGTACACACAGATACGCAGTATTTT. Translating gives CASSSLGGWGVHTDTQYF.